Below are 31 T cell receptor beta chains sequenced from a single sample in a study of OX40 agonist ivuxolimab in advanced cancers. Sequenced by immunoSEQ multiplex PCR; TCRdb stores in-frame clones only, minus some. The table records about 120,000 clones, 90% to 95% of them present only once. Sequences were derived from CD4+ or CD8+ T cells sorted from blood, sampled in a trial of the OX40 agonist ivuxolimab. The receptor source for this set is an adult with an advanced solid tumor such as melanoma, head and neck, liver or kidney cancer.

The gene calls are TRBV15 and TRBJ2-5; D remains unclear. Germline CDR1 reads LNHNV; CDR2 reads YYDKDF (reference sequence). The CDR3 is made up of 13 amino acids. Trimming left V 3 bases short and J 5 bases short, with 10 bases between. This chain's CDR3 is CATSSGFRETQYF. The CDR3 bases are TGTGCCACCAGCAGCGGCTTCCGGGAGACCCAGTACTTC.

V is TRBV7-9 and J is TRBJ1-2; D remains ambiguous. Germline V gene lookup returns CDR1 SEHNR and CDR2 FQNEAQ (reference sequence). The V end lost 2 bases, the J end lost 7 bases, and 20 bases lay between the germline ends. This CDR3 is 16 amino acids long. CDR3 residues: CASSLTEGGLNPGYTF. For the CDR3, the DNA is TGTGCCAGCAGCTTAACAGAGGGAGGCTTGAATCCTGGCTACACCTTC.

This chain joins TRBV6-1 and TRBJ1-5; the match to TRBD1 covers 7 bases. The CDR3 length is 13 residues. The trim removed 11 bases at V and 7 bases at J, leaving 11 bases unmatched. Germline V lookup: CDR1 MNHNS, CDR2 SASEGT. CDR3: CAWGDRVGQPQHF. CDR3 sequence (DNA): TGTGCCTGGGGAGACAGGGTTGGGCAGCCCCAGCATTTT.

The chain links TRBV5-1 to TRBJ2-7; the D gene is possibly TRBD1 (6 bases). Germline loops: CDR1 SGHRS, CDR2 YFSETQ. The CDR3 is made up of 16 amino acids. V was pared by 1 base and J by 3 bases, with 17 bases between. In DNA, the CDR3 is TGCGCCAGCAGCTTGATACCAGGGGTAGAGTTCTACGAGCAGTACTTC. Translating gives CASSLIPGVEFYEQYF.

The V and J genes are TRBV5-6 and TRBJ1-2; D gene unclear. The CDR3 is 14 amino acids. Germline CDR1 SGHDT, CDR2 YYEEEE. V lost 1 base and J lost 0, with 7 bases in between. CDR3 sequence (DNA): TGTGCCAGCAGCTTGACAGTAGCTAACTATGGCTACACCTTC. The encoded protein is CASSLTVANYGYTF. Based on the CDR3 plus reference TRBV5-6 and TRBJ1-2, the full variable domain is DAGVTQSPTHLIKTRGQQVTLRCSPKSGHDTVSWYQQALGQGPQFIFQYYEEEERQRGNFPDRFSGHQFPNYSSELNVNALLLGDSALYLCASSLTVANYGYTFGSGTRLTVV.

This sequence joins TRBV6-5 and TRBJ1-5; no clear D. This CDR3 has 13 residues. The ends were cut back, 2 bases at V and 0 bases at J, with 2 bases in the middle. Germline CDR1 is MNHEY and CDR2 is SVGAGI. Written as DNA, the CDR3 is TGTGCCAGCAGTTACCGTAGCAATCAGCCCCAGCATTTT. Translated: CASSYRSNQPQHF.

This chain joins TRBV7-2 and TRBJ1-5; 7 bases fit TRBD1. This CDR3 region has 14 residues. CDR1 is SGHTA, CDR2 FQGNSA, per germline. The J segment lost 4 bases and the V segment lost 5 bases, leaving 5 bases of the junction unmatched. The CDR3 sequence is CASSKDRANQPQHF. CDR3 nucleotides: TGTGCCAGCAGCAAAGACAGGGCAAATCAGCCCCAGCATTTT. The variable domain in full, completed from reference TRBV7-2 and TRBJ1-5, reads GAGVSQSPSNKVTEKGKDVELRCDPISGHTALYWYRQSLGQGLEFLIYFQGNSAPDKSGLPSDRFSAERTGGSVSTLTIQRTQQEDSAVYLCASSKDRANQPQHFGDGTRLSIL.

The genes are TRBV5-1 and TRBJ1-5; maybe TRBD1 (5 bases). The germline V gene encodes CDR1 SGHRS and CDR2 YFSETQ. Trimming shortened V by 0 bases and J by 1 base, and 8 bases separated the two germline ends. This CDR3 has 15 amino acids. CDR3 nucleotide sequence: TGCGCCAGCAGCTTGGGGCAGGGAAGCAATCAGCCCCAGCATTTT. Its protein product is CASSLGQGSNQPQHF.

The chain combines TRBV28 with TRBJ1-2; 10 nucleotides agree with TRBD1. Germline values: CDR1 MDHEN, CDR2 SYDVKM. This CDR3 contains 15 residues. The J segment lost 4 bases and the V segment lost 8 bases, leaving 10 bases of the junction unmatched. This chain's CDR3 is CASFTQGTGVYGYTF. The DNA for the CDR3 is TGTGCCAGCTTCACGCAGGGGACAGGGGTCTATGGCTACACCTTC.

The chain couples TRBV5-1 to TRBJ2-7; possible D gene TRBD2, 6 bases. Germline loops: CDR1 SGHRS, CDR2 YFSETQ. Trimming pared 0 bases from V and 7 bases from J, leaving 14 bases between. The CDR3 has 14 amino acids. In DNA form, the CDR3 reads TGCGCCAGCAGCTTGGCGGGGGAGCCTAGGGAGCAGTACTTC. It is translated as CASSLAGEPREQYF.

This chain joins TRBV7-9 and TRBJ2-1; the D gene is possibly TRBD2 (5 bases). The germline V gene has CDR1 SEHNR and CDR2 FQNEAQ (reference sequence). With 5 bases removed from V and 12 bases from J, the gap between germline ends came to 17 bases. The CDR3 extends over 13 amino acids. CDR3 nucleotide sequence: TGTGCCAGCAGCCCCCTGGACTTATCGGGGCAGTTCTTC. Residues: CASSPLDLSGQFF.

J is TRBJ1-1 and V is TRBV6-5; D is uncertain. The germline gives CDR1 MNHEY, CDR2 SVGAGI. Deletions cut 7 bases from V and 4 bases from J, with 10 bases between. The CDR3 is 12 residues long. The CDR3: CASTSDTTEAFF. The CDR3 region has the DNA TGTGCCAGCACGTCGGATACCACTGAAGCTTTCTTT.

A few counts support this clone. The V gene is TRBV19, the J gene TRBJ1-1; D call uncertain. The germline CDR1 and CDR2 sequences are LNHDA and SQIVND (reference sequence). The ends were cut back, 1 base at V and 9 bases at J, with 9 bases in the middle. CDR3 length equals 12 residues. The CDR3 DNA reads as TGTGCCAGTAGTATAGTCCCGGGCCAAGCTTTCTTT. Translation: CASSIVPGQAFF.

The chain links TRBV6-6 to TRBJ2-7, with D possibly matching TRBD2 (5 bases). Germline V gene sequence: CDR1 MNHNY, CDR2 SVGAGI (reference sequence). The CDR3 sequence is 15 residues long. With 0 bases removed from V and 2 bases from J, the gap between germline ends came to 11 bases. CDR3 amino acids: CASSYSAREPYEQYF. The CDR3 region has the DNA TGTGCCAGCAGTTACTCGGCGAGGGAGCCCTACGAGCAGTACTTC.

The chain uses TRBV28 and TRBJ2-7; no clear D. The CDR3 sequence is 12 residues long. V was trimmed by 5 bases and J by 2 bases, leaving 7 bases between them. Looked up from germline, CDR1 is MDHEN and CDR2 is SYDVKM. For the CDR3, the DNA is TGTGCCAGCAGTGGAAGGGCCTACGAGCAGTACTTC. Encoded protein: CASSGRAYEQYF.

A single count supports this clone. This CDR3 is CASSFAQRDEQFF. In DNA, the CDR3 is TGTGCCAGCAGTTTTGCCCAAAGAGATGAGCAGTTCTTC. V gene TRBV28 combines with J gene TRBJ2-1; D gene ambiguous. V lost 3 bases to trimming and J lost 8 bases, with 11 bases between them. The germline V gene has CDR1 MDHEN and CDR2 SYDVKM. This CDR3 has 13 residues.

V gene TRBV12-5 combines with J gene TRBJ1-1, with 11 bases matching TRBD1. The trim removed 5 bases at V and 12 bases at J, leaving 8 bases unmatched. Per the germline V gene, CDR1 is LGHNT and CDR2 is FRNRAP. The CDR3 extends over 13 amino acids. Here the CDR3 DNA reads TGTGCTAGTGGTACAAGGACAGGGGGCTGGACTTTCTTT. Translation gives CASGTRTGGWTFF.

The chain carries TRBV15 and TRBJ1-5, with a possible D match to TRBD1 (6 bases). Trimming cost V 5 bases and J 4 bases, with 15 bases left between them. This CDR3 has 15 residues. Germline-derived CDR1 and CDR2 are LNHNV and YYDKDF (reference sequence). The CDR3: CATSFKGQFNQPQHF. CDR3 nucleotides: TGTGCCACCAGCTTCAAAGGACAGTTTAATCAGCCCCAGCATTTT.

This chain uses TRBV19 with TRBJ2-3, with 10 bases identical to TRBD1. J lost 2 bases, V lost 6 bases, and 8 bases had no gene match. CDR1 is LNHDA, CDR2 SQIVND, per germline (reference sequence). The CDR3 is made up of 16 amino acids. The CDR3 loop is CASSLQGTGATDTQYF. CDR3 nucleotides: TGTGCCAGTAGCCTCCAAGGGACAGGGGCCACAGATACGCAGTATTTT.

This clone appeared a single time. V usage is TRBV9 and J usage is TRBJ2-3; 7 bases match TRBD2. The trim removed 0 bases at V and 0 bases at J, leaving 1 base unmatched. This CDR3 region has 15 residues. Germline V lookup: CDR1 SGDLS, CDR2 YYNGEE. The CDR3 reads CASSVGSGSTDTQYF. CDR3 in DNA: TGTGCCAGCAGCGTAGGTAGCGGGAGCACAGATACGCAGTATTTT.

V and J are TRBV28 and TRBJ2-1, with a possible D match to TRBD1 (5 bases). Per the germline V gene, CDR1 is MDHEN and CDR2 is SYDVKM. The CDR3 length is 13 residues. The V and J ends lost 4 bases and 10 bases respectively, with 14 bases between them. Here the CDR3 reads CASSSAPRAEQFF. CDR3 bases: TGTGCCAGCAGTTCCGCGCCCAGGGCGGAGCAGTTCTTC.

This clone was detected a few times. The rearrangement links TRBV19 to TRBJ2-2, with D perhaps matching TRBD2 (5 bases). This CDR3 has 13 residues. Germline CDR1 reads LNHDA; CDR2 reads SQIVND (reference sequence). V lost 9 bases, J lost 3 bases, and 11 bases lay in between. The CDR3 DNA reads as TGTGCCAGCAGTGAGGGTTACACCGGGGAGCTGTTTTTT. As protein: CASSEGYTGELFF.

The V gene is TRBV19, the J gene TRBJ2-2; D remains ambiguous. Germline V gene data show CDR1 as LNHDA and CDR2 as SQIVND (reference sequence). The CDR3 extends over 15 amino acids. V dropped 4 bases and J dropped 1 base, with 10 bases sitting between them. As DNA, the CDR3 is TGTGCCAGTAGTACCCCAGGAATGAACACCGGGGAGCTGTTTTTT. This codes for CASSTPGMNTGELFF. The variable domain in full, completed from reference TRBV19 and TRBJ2-2, reads DGGITQSPKYLFRKEGQNVTLSCEQNLNHDAMYWYRQDPGQGLRLIYYSQIVNDFQKGDIAEGYSVSREKKESFPLTVTSAQKNPTAFYLCASSTPGMNTGELFFGEGSRLTVL.

The CDR3: CASSLKASNTEAFF. In DNA form, the CDR3 reads TGTGCCAGCAGCTTAAAGGCATCAAACACTGAAGCTTTCTTT. V and J are TRBV7-2 and TRBJ1-1; no definite D call. The CDR3 contains 14 residues. Trimming pared 2 bases from V and 2 bases from J, leaving 9 bases between. Germline values: CDR1 SGHTA, CDR2 FQGNSA.

This clone was recorded once. This CDR3 is CASSPRDEQYF. The CDR3 region has the DNA TGTGCCAGTAGCCCTCGGGACGAGCAGTACTTC. This chain connects TRBV28 to TRBJ2-7; no clear D. CDR3 length equals 11 residues. The germline V gene has CDR1 MDHEN and CDR2 SYDVKM. V gave up 9 bases and J gave up 5 bases, with 11 bases separating them.

This clone has a single count. This chain connects TRBV9 to TRBJ2-7; 8 bases are a match to TRBD1. The germline V gene encodes CDR1 SGDLS and CDR2 YYNGEE. J was trimmed by 5 bases and V by 6 bases; bases with no gene match: 13. This CDR3 is built from 15 residues. The CDR3 nucleotides are TGTGCCAGCACTCTAATCAGGGGGCGCGTCCACGAGCAGTACTTC. Protein: CASTLIRGRVHEQYF.

The genes are TRBV6-5 and TRBJ1-2, with 11 nucleotides matching TRBD1. V dropped 4 bases and J dropped 8; count of bases not matched to a gene: 6. The length of the CDR3 is 14 residues. Germline loops: CDR1 MNHEY, CDR2 SVGAGI. The CDR3 DNA is TGTGCCAGCAGTTCAGCCGGGACAGGGGGAGGCTACACCTTC. Its protein product is CASSSAGTGGGYTF.

The chain recombines TRBV5-1 with TRBJ2-5; 9 bases align to TRBD2. CDR1 SGHRS and CDR2 YFSETQ come from the germline V gene. The CDR3 is 17 amino acids. V was pared by 5 bases and J by 5 bases, with 16 bases of the junction left unmatched. This chain's CDR3 is CASSPAGGPREGETQYF. The DNA of the CDR3 is TGCGCCAGCAGTCCAGCGGGAGGCCCCCGGGAGGGGGAGACCCAGTACTTC.

The chain links TRBV4-1 to TRBJ2-6; 8 bases align to TRBD1. V dropped 3 bases and J dropped 0; count of bases not matched to a gene: 10. CDR3 length: 19 amino acids. Germline V CDR1 and CDR2: MGHRA, YSYEKL. CDR3 sequence (DNA): TGCGCCAGCAGCCACCTACGACAGGGGCCAAGCTCTGGGGCCAACGTCCTGACTTTC. The encoded protein is CASSHLRQGPSSGANVLTF.

The chain has TRBV18 and TRBJ2-1; 10 nucleotides match TRBD2. The CDR3 has 15 residues. Germline CDR1 is KGHSH and CDR2 is LQKENI. V was clipped by 3 bases and J by 4 bases; unmatched bases: 3. CDR3 in DNA: TGTGCCAGCTCACCTAGCGGGGGGACTTACAATGAGCAGTTCTTC. It specifies CASSPSGGTYNEQFF. The full variable domain, in which reference TRBV18 and TRBJ2-1 provide the parts outside the CDR3, is NAGVMQNPRHLVRRRGQEARLRCSPMKGHSHVYWYRQLPEEGLKFMVYLQKENIIDESGMPKERFSAEFPKEGPSILRIQQVVRGDSAAYFCASSPSGGTYNEQFFGPGTRLTVL.

The chain uses TRBV6-6 and TRBJ1-4; 10 bases agree with TRBD1. V shed 7 bases and J 6 bases; nucleotides not matched to a gene: 8. The CDR3 sequence is 15 residues long. Germline V gives CDR1 MNHNY, CDR2 SVGAGI (reference sequence). The CDR3 bases are TGTGCCAGCATACACTCCGGGACAGGGGATGAAAAACTGTTTTTT. Protein: CASIHSGTGDEKLFF.